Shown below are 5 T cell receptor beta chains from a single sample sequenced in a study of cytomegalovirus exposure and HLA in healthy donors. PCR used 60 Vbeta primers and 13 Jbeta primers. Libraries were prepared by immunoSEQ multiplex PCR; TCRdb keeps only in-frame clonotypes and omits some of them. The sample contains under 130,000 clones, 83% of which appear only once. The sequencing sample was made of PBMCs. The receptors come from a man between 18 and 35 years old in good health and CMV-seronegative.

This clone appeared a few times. CDR3 protein: CASSFRTSGSTDTQYF. As DNA, the CDR3 is TGTGCCAGCAGCTTTCGGACTAGCGGGAGCACAGATACGCAGTATTTT. The rearrangement links TRBV7-2 to TRBJ2-3; the match to TRBD2 covers 11 bases. V lost 3 bases and J lost 0; bases outside the gene matches: 2. The CDR3 is made up of 16 amino acids. Germline lookup yields CDR1 SGHTA and CDR2 FQGNSA.

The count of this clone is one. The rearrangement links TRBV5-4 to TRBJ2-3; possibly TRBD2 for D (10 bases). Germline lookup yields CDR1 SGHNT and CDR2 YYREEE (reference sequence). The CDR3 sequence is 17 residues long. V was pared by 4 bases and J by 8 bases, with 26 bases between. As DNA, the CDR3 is TGTGCCAGCAGCGAGGACAGGGGACTAGCGTACGAGGCTACGCAGTATTTT. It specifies CASSEDRGLAYEATQYF.

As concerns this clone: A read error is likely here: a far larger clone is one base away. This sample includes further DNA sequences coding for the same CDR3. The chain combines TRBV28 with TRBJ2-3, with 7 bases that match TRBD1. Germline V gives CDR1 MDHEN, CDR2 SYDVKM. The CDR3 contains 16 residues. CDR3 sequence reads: CASRPLDRESTDTQYF. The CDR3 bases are TGTGCCAGCAGGCCACTCGACAGGGAGAGCACAGATACGCAGTACTTT. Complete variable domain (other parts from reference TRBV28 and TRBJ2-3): DVKVTQSSRYLVKRTGEKVFLECVQDMDHENMFWYRQDPGLGLRLIYFSYDVKMKEKGDIPEGYSVSREKKERFSLILESASTNQTSMYLCASRPLDRESTDTQYFGPGTRLTVL.

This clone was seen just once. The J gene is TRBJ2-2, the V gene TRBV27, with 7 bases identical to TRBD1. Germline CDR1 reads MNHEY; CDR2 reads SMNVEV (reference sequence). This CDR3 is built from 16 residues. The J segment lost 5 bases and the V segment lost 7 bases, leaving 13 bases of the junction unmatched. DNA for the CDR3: TGTGCCAGCACCACCTCTAGGGGGACAGAGACCGGGGAGCTGTTTTTT. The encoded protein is CASTTSRGTETGELFF.

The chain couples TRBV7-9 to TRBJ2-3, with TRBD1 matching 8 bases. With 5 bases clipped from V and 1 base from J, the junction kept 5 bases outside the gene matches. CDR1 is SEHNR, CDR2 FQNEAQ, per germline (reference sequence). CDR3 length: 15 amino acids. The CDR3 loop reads CASSPRTGRTDTQYF. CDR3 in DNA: TGTGCCAGCAGCCCTAGGACAGGGCGCACAGATACGCAGTATTTT.